The TCR beta chain under discussion was sequenced for a study of CD8 T cells in ankylosing spondylitis. General observations from the study: The study looked at matched synovial fluid samples from ankylosing spondylitis patients. Disease-linked clones were reported to be significantly enriched there. Roughly eight highly homologous variants made up a TCR beta motif that seemed to typify ankylosing spondylitis blood.

Quantitative 5'-RACE with molecular barcodes was used to make the TCR beta libraries. One entry per CDR3 protein results from TCRdb running MiXCR on the 5' RACE reads. The sample has under 250,000 distinct CDR3 sequences; 8.2% are singletons. This clonotype was seen ten or more times. Its antigen remains unknown. Germline values: CDR1 LGHDT, CDR2 YNNKEL (reference sequence). V shed 0 bases and J 8 bases; nucleotides not matched to a gene: 5. This CDR3 spans 16 amino acids. This sequence originates from a female donor with ankylosing spondylitis or in good health (not recorded which). The specimen sequenced was blood, either unsorted or a sorted T cell fraction (not recorded which). The chain recombines TRBV3-1 with TRBJ2-1; 12 bases line up with TRBD2. The CDR3 nucleotides read TGTGCCAGCAGCCAAGAAGGGACTAGCGGGTTGGATGAGCAGTTCTTC. This encodes CASSQEGTSGLDEQFF.